The 18 T cell receptor beta chains in this list originate from one sample, sequenced in a study of regulatory T cells in long-lasting Graves disease. Time point: persistent/refractory GD, antithyroid drugs over 5 years with positive TRAb. From PBMCs, RNA was extracted and then used to make the TCR library. Building of the TCR beta libraries involved iRepertoire HTBI primers and Arm-PCR of CDR3 regions. TCRdb re-analysed the multiplex PCR reads in MiXCR, keeping a single row per CDR3 protein. The sample consists of some 370,000 distinct CDR3 sequences, more than 20% of them appearing once. The sequences come from peripheral blood mononuclear cells (PBMCs), collected when the disease was refractory, from a patient treated with antithyroid drugs. The receptors were sampled from a female donor with Graves disease.

The chain recombines TRBV7-9 with TRBJ1-5; 7 bases fit TRBD1. The CDR3 runs to 17 residues. Germline CDR1 is SEHNR and CDR2 is FQNEAQ (reference sequence). The junction had 20 bases not matched to a gene; V was cut back by 8 bases and J by 7 bases. The CDR3 reads CASSRDRPPGIEQPQHF. The CDR3, as DNA: TGTGCCAGCTCCCGGGACAGACCCCCAGGGATTGAGCAGCCCCAGCATTTT.

The chain recombines TRBV20-1 with TRBJ1-2; 7 nucleotides agree with TRBD1. In germline, CDR1 is DFQATT, CDR2 SNEGSKA (reference sequence). The V gene end was trimmed by 6 bases and the J gene end by 4 bases; junction bases not matched to a gene: 5. The CDR3 consists of 12 residues. The CDR3 DNA reads TGCAGTGCCAGGGGGGGGACCTATGGCTACACCTTC. It translates to CSARGGTYGYTF.

The chain links TRBV7-9 to TRBJ2-7, with 10 bases matching TRBD1. This CDR3 spans 16 amino acids. Per germline, CDR1 SEHNR and CDR2 FQNEAQ (reference sequence). V dropped 5 bases and J dropped 1; count of bases not matched to a gene: 8. The DNA for the CDR3 is TGTGCCAGCAGCGCGCACCGGGACAGGGGTTCCTACGAGCAGTACTTC. Protein sequence: CASSAHRDRGSYEQYF.

The rearrangement uses TRBV27 and TRBJ2-7; D is uncertain. CDR3 length: 14 residues. Germline V CDR1 and CDR2: MNHEY, SMNVEV (reference sequence). V shed 0 bases and J shed 2 bases, with 8 bases lying between them. DNA of the CDR3: TGTGCCAGCAGTTTATCAGGGCAAGCCTACGAGCAGTACTTC. Translating gives CASSLSGQAYEQYF.

The chain couples TRBV20-1 to TRBJ2-7; the D gene is possibly TRBD2 (6 bases). Germline-derived CDR1 and CDR2 are DFQATT and SNEGSKA (reference sequence). V was shortened by 4 bases and J by 5 bases, with 18 bases between the two germline ends. The CDR3 length is 14 residues. CDR3 DNA sequence: TGCAGTGCTAAATCCGCTCCCGGGGGACACGAGCAGTACTTC. As protein: CSAKSAPGGHEQYF.

The V and J genes are TRBV7-8 and TRBJ2-7, with D hard to call. CDR3 length: 11 amino acids. Germline V gene sequence: CDR1 SGHVS, CDR2 FQNEAQ. The V gene lost 5 bases and the J gene lost 5 bases, with 7 bases spanning the gap. In nucleotides, the CDR3 is TGTGCCAGCAGCAACCGAAACGAGCAGTACTTC. Translated: CASSNRNEQYF.

The rearrangement joins TRBV6-1 to TRBJ2-3; D is perhaps TRBD1 (5 bases). The CDR3 spans 16 residues. Per the germline V gene, CDR1 is MNHNS and CDR2 is SASEGT. Trimming pared 7 bases from V and 0 bases from J, leaving 17 bases between. The CDR3 DNA reads as TGTGCCAGCACCCAAGGGGAACTCCTTAGCACAGATACGCAGTATTTT. Translated: CASTQGELLSTDTQYF.

The chain links TRBV7-2 to TRBJ2-3, with D unclear. Trimming left V 2 bases short and J 8 bases short, with 8 bases between. The CDR3 spans 12 residues. CDR1 is SGHTA, CDR2 FQGNSA, per germline. In DNA, the CDR3 is TGTGCCAGCAGCTTACTGCGGAGTACGCAGTATTTT. This sequence encodes CASSLLRSTQYF.

This rearrangement joins TRBV12-3 or TRBV12-4 to TRBJ1-3; a possible D gene is TRBD1 (6 bases). The V and J ends lost 7 bases and 1 base respectively, with 26 bases between them. CDR3 length: 19 residues. The CDR3 region has the DNA TGTGCCAGCAATTACGCCCCGAATAGAAGGGGGTTTTCTGGAAACACCATATATTTT. This gives the protein CASNYAPNRRGFSGNTIYF.

The sample holds a few counts of this clonotype. The V and J genes are TRBV19 and TRBJ1-1, with a weak D call TRBD1 (5 bases). Germline V gives CDR1 LNHDA, CDR2 SQIVND (reference sequence). The germline V and J ends were trimmed by 5 bases and 0 bases, with 16 bases remaining between them. The CDR3 covers 16 residues. The CDR3 loop reads CASSPIGDSLNTEAFF. The CDR3 bases are TGTGCCAGTAGTCCGATTGGGGACTCTTTGAACACTGAAGCTTTCTTT. The entire variable domain, with the rest obtained from reference TRBV19 and TRBJ1-1, is as follows: DGGITQSPKYLFRKEGQNVTLSCEQNLNHDAMYWYRQDPGQGLRLIYYSQIVNDFQKGDIAEGYSVSREKKESFPLTVTSAQKNPTAFYLCASSPIGDSLNTEAFFGQGTRLTVV.

The V and J genes are TRBV2 and TRBJ2-2; 8 bases are shared with TRBD2. The CDR3 contains 15 residues. Germline-derived CDR1 and CDR2 are SNHLY and FYNNEI. V lost 3 bases and J lost 6; bases outside the gene matches: 6. CDR3 protein: CASSEGLVGAGELFF. For the CDR3, the DNA is TGTGCCAGCAGTGAGGGACTAGTAGGGGCCGGGGAGCTGTTTTTT.

Concerning this clonotype itself: Given a much more abundant clone one base away, this may be a read error. This chain connects TRBV12-5 to TRBJ2-5, with D unclear. Germline V gene data show CDR1 as LGHNT and CDR2 as FRNRAP. This CDR3 comprises 13 residues. The V end lost 2 bases, the J end lost 9 bases, and 13 bases lay between the germline ends. The CDR3 bases are TGTGCTAGTGGTTTGCCCCCCCTCGAGGCCCAGTACTTC. It translates to CASGLPPLEAQYF.

In its sample, this clonotype was seen many times. This CDR3 reads CASSYYPTADEQYF. CDR3 nucleotides: TGTGCCAGCAGTTATTACCCGACCGCCGACGAGCAGTACTTC. V is TRBV6-2 or TRBV6-3 and J is TRBJ2-7; D is uncertain. The V gene lost 3 bases and the J gene lost 5 bases, with 14 bases spanning the gap. Germline V lookup: CDR1 MNHEY, CDR2 SVGEGT. The CDR3 has 14 residues.

This clonotype was picked up many times. The chain links TRBV20-1 to TRBJ2-5; 12 bases match TRBD2. The CDR3 is 13 amino acids. Germline lookup yields CDR1 DFQATT and CDR2 SNEGSKA (reference sequence). With 3 bases clipped from V and 5 bases from J, the junction kept 1 base outside the gene matches. Here the CDR3 reads CSARLAGGETQYF. The CDR3 bases are TGCAGTGCTAGGCTAGCGGGGGGGGAGACCCAGTACTTC.

The J gene is TRBJ2-7, the V gene TRBV19; 12 bases line up with TRBD2. CDR1 LNHDA and CDR2 SQIVND come from the germline V gene (reference sequence). This CDR3 comprises 15 residues. Trimming took 2 bases from V and 5 from J; bases not matched to a gene: 4. The CDR3 DNA sequence: TGTGCCAGTAGTATACTAGCGGGAGGGCCCCACGAGCAGTACTTC. Amino acids: CASSILAGGPHEQYF.

There are a few counts of this clonotype. The chain joins TRBV6-2 or TRBV6-3 to TRBJ2-7; D might be TRBD2 (6 bases). Germline loops: CDR1 MNHEY, CDR2 SVGEGT. The CDR3 is 13 amino acids. Trimming removed 4 bases from V and 2 bases from J, with 9 bases in between. The CDR3 DNA sequence: TGTGCCAGCAGTTGGCGGGGAACCTACGAGCAGTACTTC. It codes for CASSWRGTYEQYF.

The CDR3 region is CASSLDNLNTGELFF. For the CDR3, the DNA is TGTGCCAGCAGCTTGGACAATCTGAACACCGGGGAGCTGTTTTTT. The chain recombines TRBV5-4 with TRBJ2-2; the D is unclear. Germline V gene data show CDR1 as SGHNT and CDR2 as YYREEE (reference sequence). There are 15 residues in the CDR3. V shed 0 bases and J shed 1 base, with 7 bases lying between them.

The rearrangement joins TRBV3-1 to TRBJ2-1; D unclear. V was trimmed by 8 bases and J by 2 bases, leaving 13 bases between them. The CDR3 is 14 amino acids. The germline gives CDR1 LGHDT, CDR2 YNNKEL (reference sequence). Here the CDR3 DNA reads TGTGCCAGCCTCCCCCGTGGGCCCTACAATGAGCAGTTCTTC. It codes for CASLPRGPYNEQFF.